These 18 T cell receptor beta chains came from one sample sequenced in a study of CD8 T cells in ankylosing spondylitis (dated by TCRdb to about 2017). General study outcomes and caveats: Blood from ankylosing spondylitis patients appeared to be characterized by a TCR beta motif made up of several highly homologous amino acid variants.

The protocol used for the library was 5' RACE. Sequenced on an Illumina HiSeq 2500. TCRdb cleaned the public reads at Q25 with fastp, built clones with MiXCR and kept in-frame beta chains. Entries that share a CDR3 protein sequence are merged under the most common genes and DNA. In this sample the table shows about 500,000 distinct CDR3 sequences, approximately 12% of which occur a single time. Under 7.5% of the sample comes from the top ten. These receptors have no known antigen. The sample consisted of blood, either unsorted or a sorted T cell fraction (not recorded which). All receptors come from a male donor with ankylosing spondylitis.

There are a few counts of this clonotype. This chain joins TRBV20-1 and TRBJ2-1; 10 positions match TRBD2. Per the germline V gene, CDR1 is DFQATT and CDR2 is SNEGSKA (reference sequence). The CDR3 has 16 residues. The trim removed 1 base at V and 9 bases at J, leaving 12 bases unmatched. The CDR3 DNA sequence: TGCAGTGCTAGAGTAACCTCTAGCGGGAGTTGGGGTGAGCAGTTCTTC. Residues: CSARVTSSGSWGEQFF.

V and J are TRBV5-1 and TRBJ1-1, with TRBD1 matching 9 bases. The CDR3 length is 15 residues. Losses at the gene ends were 4 bases for V and 5 bases for J; bases not matched to a gene: 9. Germline V gene sequence: CDR1 SGHRS, CDR2 YFSETQ. CDR3 nucleotides: TGCGCCAGCAGCCCGGGGGACAGGGCGGGAACTGAAGCTTTCTTT. Its protein is CASSPGDRAGTEAFF.

This clonotype was detected only a few times. The CDR3 sequence: CASSLSPQGARDEQFF. CDR3 nucleotide sequence: TGTGCCAGCAGTTTATCGCCGCAGGGGGCTAGAGATGAGCAGTTCTTC. V usage is TRBV27 and J usage is TRBJ2-1, with TRBD1 matching 8 bases. Germline V CDR1 and CDR2: MNHEY, SMNVEV (reference sequence). Losses at the gene ends were 0 bases for V and 8 bases for J; bases not matched to a gene: 9. This CDR3 has 16 residues.

The chain has TRBV12-3 or TRBV12-4 and TRBJ1-1; weak D call: TRBD1 (5 bases). CDR3 size: 14 residues. Trimming left V 8 bases short and J 1 base short, with 14 bases between. The CDR3 is CASGRRQTNTEAFF. As DNA, the CDR3 is TGTGCCAGCGGAAGAAGACAGACGAACACTGAAGCTTTCTTT.

The V call is TRBV20-1, the J call TRBJ1-4; weak D call: TRBD1 (5 bases). V lost 3 bases and J 8 bases, leaving 13 bases between the germline ends. This CDR3 contains 13 residues. CDR1 DFQATT and CDR2 SNEGSKA come from the germline V gene (reference sequence). The CDR3: CSASSRGGEKLFF. The CDR3, as DNA: TGCAGTGCTAGTAGTAGGGGAGGGGAAAAACTGTTTTTT.

The chain couples TRBV6-2 or TRBV6-3 to TRBJ2-7, with D possibly matching TRBD2 (5 bases). CDR1 and CDR2 from the germline V gene are MNHEY and SVGEGT. Trimming stripped 4 bases from V and 5 bases from J, with 24 bases between. The CDR3 loop spans 17 amino acids. This chain's CDR3 is CASSSANSGPKAHEQYF. DNA for the CDR3: TGTGCCAGCAGTTCCGCCAACAGCGGCCCCAAGGCCCACGAGCAGTACTTC.

This clonotype was detected only once. This chain links TRBV10-3 with TRBJ1-5; D might be TRBD1 (6 bases). The CDR3 consists of 14 residues. CDR1 and CDR2 from the germline V gene are ENHRY and SYGVKD. V lost 5 bases to trimming and J lost 5 bases, with 13 bases between them. In nucleotides, the CDR3 is TGTGCCATCAGTCCCGGGGCAGGGGATCAGCCCCAGCATTTT. It is translated as CAISPGAGDQPQHF.

The rearrangement uses TRBV18 and TRBJ2-2; 7 bases agree with TRBD1. The V gene's germline CDR1 is KGHSH and CDR2 LQKENI. The CDR3 sequence is 15 residues long. Trimming cost V 6 bases and J 3 bases; bases outside gene matches: 7. Here the CDR3 reads CASSKQGMDTGELFF. The CDR3 DNA follows: TGTGCCAGCTCGAAACAGGGGATGGACACCGGGGAGCTGTTTTTT.

The chain employs TRBV7-8 and TRBJ2-5, with no clear D. V was pared by 4 bases and J by 9 bases, with 12 bases between. From germline, CDR1 is SGHVS and CDR2 FQNEAQ. The CDR3 is made up of 12 amino acids. The CDR3 DNA follows: TGTGCCAGCAGCTACCTGACATACCCCCAGTACTTC. Amino acid sequence: CASSYLTYPQYF.

This clonotype was counted between two and nine times. The chain is built from TRBV9 and TRBJ2-1, with 8 bases aligning to TRBD1. The CDR3 loop spans 15 amino acids. Germline loops: CDR1 SGDLS, CDR2 YYNGEE. The ends lost 1 base at V and 7 bases at J; junction bases unmatched: 7. For the CDR3, the DNA is TGTGCCAGCAGCGTAAGGACAGGGACATGGAATGAGCAGTTCTTC. Protein product: CASSVRTGTWNEQFF.

The genes are TRBV6-1 and TRBJ1-1, with D unresolved. V shed 2 bases and J shed 0 bases, with 13 bases lying between them. The CDR3 extends over 16 amino acids. Germline loops: CDR1 MNHNS, CDR2 SASEGT. The CDR3 DNA follows: TGTGCCAGCAGTGAAACCCATCAGACACTGAACACTGAAGCTTTCTTT. This encodes CASSETHQTLNTEAFF.

The chain is built from TRBV20-1 and TRBJ1-5; 9 positions agree with TRBD1. With 5 bases clipped from V and 13 bases from J, the junction kept 15 bases outside the gene matches. The CDR3 totals 14 residues. Germline assignment: CDR1 DFQATT and CDR2 SNEGSKA (reference sequence). CDR3 sequence: CSAADRGTEVAQHF. The DNA of the CDR3 is TGCAGTGCTGCGGACAGGGGAACGGAGGTGGCTCAGCATTTT.

This clonotype was detected only a few times. This chain joins TRBV6-1 and TRBJ1-4, with a weak D call TRBD1 (5 bases). Germline-derived CDR1 and CDR2 are MNHNS and SASEGT. V shed 3 bases and J shed 0 bases, with 14 bases lying between them. This CDR3 is 17 amino acids long. This CDR3 reads CASSDPRWGATNEKLFF. The CDR3, as DNA: TGTGCCAGCAGTGACCCCCGATGGGGGGCAACTAATGAAAAACTGTTTTTT.

This clonotype was detected a few times. The V and J genes are TRBV4-1 and TRBJ2-5; D gene uncertain. In germline, CDR1 is MGHRA, CDR2 YSYEKL. V was cut by 3 bases and J by 3 bases, with 8 bases left in between. This CDR3 region has 13 residues. CDR3 DNA sequence: TGCGCCAGCAGCCACCCCTCCGAAGAGACCCAGTACTTC. Residues: CASSHPSEETQYF.

This chain connects TRBV29-1 to TRBJ1-4, with D possibly TRBD1 on 6 matching bases. This CDR3 is 14 amino acids long. Per the germline V gene, CDR1 is SQVTM and CDR2 is ANQGSEA. V was cut by 1 base and J by 6 bases, with 12 bases left in between. CDR3 region: CSVEGGAADEKLFF. The CDR3 DNA reads TGCAGCGTTGAAGGGGGGGCAGCGGATGAAAAACTGTTTTTT.

The chain couples TRBV20-1 to TRBJ1-4; D ambiguous. V was pared by 6 bases and J by 3 bases, with 11 bases between. This CDR3 spans 13 amino acids. CDR1 is DFQATT, CDR2 SNEGSKA, per germline (reference sequence). CDR3 protein: CSAPNQANEKLFF. CDR3 nucleotide sequence: TGCAGTGCCCCGAATCAGGCTAATGAAAAACTGTTTTTT.

This clonotype was recorded a few times. This chain connects TRBV15 to TRBJ2-1, with D possibly matching TRBD2 (5 bases). V shed 3 bases and J shed 3 bases, with 15 bases lying between them. CDR3 length equals 16 residues. CDR1 and CDR2 (germline): LNHNV, YYDKDF (reference sequence). The CDR3 sequence is CATSSPRPGSYNEQFF. CDR3 sequence (DNA): TGTGCCACCAGCAGCCCCCGGCCGGGAAGCTACAATGAGCAGTTCTTC.

This clonotype was seen a handful of times. V usage is TRBV11-1 and J usage is TRBJ2-1; 11 positions agree with TRBD2. This CDR3 has 20 amino acids. Germline values: CDR1 SGHAT, CDR2 FQDESV (reference sequence). Trimming at V came to 5 bases and at J to 5 bases, leaving 20 bases not matched to a gene. DNA for the CDR3: TGTGCCAGCAGCCCGCCGGCCTACCTAGCGGGAGGAGACCCTGACAATGAGCAGTTCTTC. Its protein product is CASSPPAYLAGGDPDNEQFF.